This TCR beta chain was observed in a study of blood T cell repertoires in COVID-19. Overall study: COVID-19 samples from acute and convalescent phases originated in the United States, Italy and Spain. From T cells, B-cell-depleted T cells, or PBMCs came the material, which was cDNA or gDNA.

From germline, CDR1 is GTSNPN and CDR2 SVGIG (reference sequence). This CDR3 is built from 12 residues. Germline trimming cut 5 bases from V and 7 bases from J; bases unmatched to any gene: 3. TCRdb's table, derived via immunoSEQ multiplex PCR, lists solely in-frame clones and lacks some. The data show about 190,000 clones, approximately 91% seen once. The sequencing sample was made of peripheral blood. This receptor was obtained from a middle-aged woman who had recovered from COVID-19. The chain is built from TRBV30 and TRBJ1-2, with 11 bases fitting TRBD1. This chain's CDR3 is CAWVGQGGGYTF. The CDR3 DNA reads as TGTGCCTGGGTGGGACAGGGGGGTGGCTACACCTTC.